The entry below gives a single T cell receptor beta chain sequence along with its context. The record originates from a study of blood T cell repertoires in COVID-19. Study-level background: In each case, the material was cDNA or gDNA derived from T cells, B-cell-depleted T cells, or PBMCs.

With 4 bases clipped from V and 10 bases from J, the junction kept 7 bases outside the gene matches. Germline V gene lookup returns CDR1 GTSNPN and CDR2 SVGIG (reference sequence). CDR3 size: 14 residues. Per the authors' pipeline: Cell counts per sample came from amplifying reference gene primers. Using immunoSEQ multiplex PCR, the repertoire was profiled, and TCRdb retains in-frame clones only, with some absent. Clonal size and the V and J genes are those of that table, whereas D and trimming came from the DNA. This table holds 75,000 to 100,000 clones, about 77% found once. The gene calls are TRBV30 and TRBJ2-1; TRBD2 aligns across 13 bases. This clonotype originated in a woman at least 80 years old with acute or convalescent COVID-19. Sequencing used peripheral blood. The CDR3 nucleotides read TGTGCCTGGATCCAAGGACTAGCGGGAGACGAGCAGTTCTTC. Its translation is CAWIQGLAGDEQFF.